Below, 7 T cell receptor beta chains from the same sample are listed, as sequenced in a study of blood T cells in healthy people across ages. A J-beta primer mix and a sample-barcoded 5' primer were used in a second PCR of about 7 to 12 cycles. A single record per CDR3 protein comes from TCRdb applying MiXCR to the 5' RACE reads. The data contain 590,000 or so distinct CDR3 sequences, about 30% of them singletons. The sample was blood. The receptors stem from a woman aged 80 or over in good health.

The chain joins TRBV7-8 to TRBJ1-4; maybe TRBD1 (5 bases). V lost 5 bases to trimming and J lost 2 bases, with 12 bases between them. This CDR3 has 15 residues. CDR1 is SGHVS, CDR2 FQNEAQ, per germline. The CDR3, as DNA: TGTGCCAGCAGCCGGGGAGGGGCGACTAATGAAAAACTGTTTTTT. This translates into CASSRGGATNEKLFF.

This clonotype has just a few counts. The V call is TRBV12-3 or TRBV12-4, the J call TRBJ1-6, with D unclear. The ends were cut back, 7 bases at V and 0 bases at J, with 10 bases in the middle. CDR3 length: 15 amino acids. This CDR3 is CASKKSSSYNSPLHF. In DNA form, the CDR3 reads TGTGCCAGCAAAAAATCAAGCTCCTATAATTCACCCCTCCACTTT.

This clonotype was detected only a few times. The chain uses TRBV6-2 or TRBV6-3 and TRBJ1-1; D call uncertain. Trimming took 7 bases from V and 1 from J, leaving 13 bases between them. The V gene's germline CDR1 is MNHEY and CDR2 SVGEGT. The CDR3 sequence is 14 residues long. The CDR3 nucleotides are TGTGCCAGCACCAAAGACCATTCGAACACTGAAGCTTTCTTT. Amino acids: CASTKDHSNTEAFF.

This clonotype has ten or more counts. The chain links TRBV7-9 to TRBJ2-3; D possibly corresponds to TRBD1 (6 bases). V was trimmed by 5 bases and J by 6 bases, leaving 15 bases between them. The CDR3 consists of 14 residues. The germline V gene has CDR1 SEHNR and CDR2 FQNEAQ (reference sequence). The CDR3 bases are TGTGCCAGCAGCCCCCACTCGAGGGGGGATACGCAGTATTTT. Translation gives CASSPHSRGDTQYF.

There are a few counts of this clonotype. Its ends do not fully match the called genes, so a read error is possible. The chain recombines TRBV4-3 with TRBJ1-2; weak D call: TRBD1 (5 bases). This CDR3 is built from 15 residues. Germline CDR1 is LGHNA and CDR2 is YSLEER. CDR3 in DNA: TGCGCCAGCGGCCAAGAAAAGGGGCTGAAAAGTGGCTACACCTTC. Protein: CASGQEKGLKSGYTF.

This clonotype has more than one count but fewer than ten. A much larger clonotype is one base distant, so this may be a read error. The chain joins TRBV5-5 to TRBJ2-7; a possible D gene is TRBD2 (6 bases). The V and J ends lost 2 bases and 7 bases respectively, with 13 bases between them. Germline V gene data show CDR1 as SGHKS and CDR2 as YYEKEE (reference sequence). The CDR3 extends over 13 amino acids. CDR3 amino acids: CASSLTDRGEQYF. The DNA of the CDR3 is TGTGCCAGCAGCTTAACTGACCGGGGGGAGCAGTACTTC.

The chain combines TRBV7-2 with TRBJ1-2; 10 bases match TRBD1. The CDR3 is 13 residues long. Germline V lookup: CDR1 SGHTA, CDR2 FQGNSA. V lost 5 bases, J lost 7 bases, and 4 bases stayed unmatched. CDR3 sequence: CASSRGQGIGYTF. CDR3 in DNA: TGTGCCAGCAGCCGGGGACAGGGGATTGGCTACACCTTC.